This T cell receptor (beta chain) was found in a study of CD8 T cells in Susac syndrome. Overall study: Clinical remission applied to roughly 8 sequenced Susac syndrome patients, and about 6 had active disease.

Reverse transcription of 0.5 to 1 ug RNA was performed with random hexamers. With immunoSEQ multiplex PCR, TCR beta CDR3 was amplified across 54 Vbeta and 13 Jbeta. Each CDR3 protein gets one entry after TCRdb re-called the immunoSEQ multiplex PCR reads with MiXCR. Here the sample spans under 150,000 distinct CDR3 sequences, just under 95% being singletons. The V end lost 2 bases, the J end lost 3 bases, and 12 bases lay between the germline ends. The CDR3 has 15 amino acids. In germline, CDR1 is SGHNT, CDR2 YYREEE (reference sequence). While CD8+ and CD4+ T cells were isolated negatively, TEMRA cells were enriched by FACS.

The source is a human donor with Susac syndrome. The rearrangement joins TRBV5-4 to TRBJ2-1, with a weak D call TRBD2 (6 bases). What was sequenced was CD4+ T cells from PBMCs. The CDR3 DNA reads as TGTGCCAGCAGCTTCCCGGGGGTTCACTACAATGAGCAGTTCTTC. Translating gives CASSFPGVHYNEQFF.